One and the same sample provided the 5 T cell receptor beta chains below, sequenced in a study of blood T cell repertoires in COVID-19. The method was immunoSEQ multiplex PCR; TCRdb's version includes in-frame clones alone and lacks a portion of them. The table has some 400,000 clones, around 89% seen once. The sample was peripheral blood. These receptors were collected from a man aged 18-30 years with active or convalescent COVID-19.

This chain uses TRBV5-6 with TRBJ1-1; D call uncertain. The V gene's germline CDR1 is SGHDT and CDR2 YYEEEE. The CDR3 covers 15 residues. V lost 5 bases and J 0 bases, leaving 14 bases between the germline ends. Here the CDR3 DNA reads TGTGCCAGCAGTCTGGGGAGGAGGATGAACACTGAAGCTTTCTTT. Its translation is CASSLGRRMNTEAFF.

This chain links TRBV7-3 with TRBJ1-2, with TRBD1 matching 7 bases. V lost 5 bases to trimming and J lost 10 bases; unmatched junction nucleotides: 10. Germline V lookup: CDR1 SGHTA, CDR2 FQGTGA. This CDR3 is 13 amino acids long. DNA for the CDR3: TGTGCCAGCAGCCCCCAAACCGGGACAGCCTACACCTTC. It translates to CASSPQTGTAYTF. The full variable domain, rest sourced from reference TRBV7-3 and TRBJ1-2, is GAGVSQTPSNKVTEKGKYVELRCDPISGHTALYWYRQSLGQGPEFLIYFQGTGAADDSGLPNDRFFAVRPEGSVSTLKIQRTERGDSAVYLCASSPQTGTAYTFGSGTRLTVV.

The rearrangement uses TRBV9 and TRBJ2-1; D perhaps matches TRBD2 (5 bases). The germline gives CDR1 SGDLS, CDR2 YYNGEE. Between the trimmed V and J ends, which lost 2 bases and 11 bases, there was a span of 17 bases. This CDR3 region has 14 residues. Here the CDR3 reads CASSVRAGETKQFF. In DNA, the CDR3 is TGTGCCAGCAGCGTGCGGGCAGGAGAAACGAAGCAGTTCTTC.

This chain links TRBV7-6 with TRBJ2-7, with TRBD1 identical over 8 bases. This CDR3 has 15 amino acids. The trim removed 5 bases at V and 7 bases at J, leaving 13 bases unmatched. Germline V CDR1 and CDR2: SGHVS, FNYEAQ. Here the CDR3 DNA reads TGTGCCAGCAGCCCATTCAGGGGGCATTCATTGGAGCAGTACTTC. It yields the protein CASSPFRGHSLEQYF.

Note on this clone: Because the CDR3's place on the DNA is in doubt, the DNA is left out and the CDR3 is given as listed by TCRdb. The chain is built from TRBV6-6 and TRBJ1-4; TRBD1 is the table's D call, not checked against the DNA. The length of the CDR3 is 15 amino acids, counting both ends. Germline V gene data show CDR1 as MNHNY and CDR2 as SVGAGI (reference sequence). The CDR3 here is CASSTSTGGGEKLFF.